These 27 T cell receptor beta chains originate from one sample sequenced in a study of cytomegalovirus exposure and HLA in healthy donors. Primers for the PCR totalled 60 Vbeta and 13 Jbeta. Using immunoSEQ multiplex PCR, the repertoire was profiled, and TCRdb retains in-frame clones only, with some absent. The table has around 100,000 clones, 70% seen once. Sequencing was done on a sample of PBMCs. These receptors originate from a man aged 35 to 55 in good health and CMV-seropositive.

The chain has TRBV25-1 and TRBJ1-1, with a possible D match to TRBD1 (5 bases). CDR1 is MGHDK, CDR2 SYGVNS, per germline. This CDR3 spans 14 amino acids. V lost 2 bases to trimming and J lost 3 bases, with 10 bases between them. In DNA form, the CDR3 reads TGTGCCAGCAGTGAAGCCGGGGGATACACTGAAGCTTTCTTT. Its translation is CASSEAGGYTEAFF.

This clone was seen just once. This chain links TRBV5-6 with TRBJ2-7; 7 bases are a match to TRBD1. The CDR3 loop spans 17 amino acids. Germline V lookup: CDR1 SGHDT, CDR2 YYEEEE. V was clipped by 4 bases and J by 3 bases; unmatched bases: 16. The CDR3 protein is CASSPLRTGRVGYEQYF. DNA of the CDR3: TGTGCCAGCAGCCCTCTCCGGACAGGAAGGGTCGGCTACGAGCAGTACTTC.

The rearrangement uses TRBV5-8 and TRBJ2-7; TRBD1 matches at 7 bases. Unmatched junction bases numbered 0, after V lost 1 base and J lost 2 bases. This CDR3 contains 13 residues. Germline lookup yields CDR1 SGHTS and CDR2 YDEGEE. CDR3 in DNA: TGTGCCAGCAGCTTGCAGGGGGCCTACGAGCAGTACTTC. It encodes CASSLQGAYEQYF. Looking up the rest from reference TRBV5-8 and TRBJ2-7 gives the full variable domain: EAGVTQSPTHLIKTRGQQATLRCSPISGHTSVYWYQQALGLGLQFLLWYDEGEERNRGNFPPRFSGRQFPNYSSELNVNALELEDSALYLCASSLQGAYEQYFGPGTRLTVT.

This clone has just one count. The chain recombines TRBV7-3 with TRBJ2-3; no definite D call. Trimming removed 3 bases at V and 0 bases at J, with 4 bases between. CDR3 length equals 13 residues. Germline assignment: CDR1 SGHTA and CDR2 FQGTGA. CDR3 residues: CASSFVSTDTQYF. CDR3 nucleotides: TGTGCCAGCAGCTTCGTAAGCACAGATACGCAGTATTTT.

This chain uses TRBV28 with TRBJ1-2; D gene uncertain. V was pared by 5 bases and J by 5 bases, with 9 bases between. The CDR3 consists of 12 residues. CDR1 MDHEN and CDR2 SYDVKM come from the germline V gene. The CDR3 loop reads CASSHNVYGYTF. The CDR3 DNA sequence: TGTGCCAGCAGTCACAACGTTTATGGCTACACCTTC.

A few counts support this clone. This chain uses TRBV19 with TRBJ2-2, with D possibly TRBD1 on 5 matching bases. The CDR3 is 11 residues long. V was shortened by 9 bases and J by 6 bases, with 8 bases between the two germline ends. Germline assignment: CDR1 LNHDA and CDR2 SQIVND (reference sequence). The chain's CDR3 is CASRVPGELFF. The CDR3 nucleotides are TGTGCCAGCAGGGTCCCCGGGGAGCTGTTTTTT.

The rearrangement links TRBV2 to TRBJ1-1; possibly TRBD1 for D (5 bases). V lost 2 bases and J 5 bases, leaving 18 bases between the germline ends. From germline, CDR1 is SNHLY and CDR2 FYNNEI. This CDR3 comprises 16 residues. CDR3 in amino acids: CASSEWVVGGETEAFF. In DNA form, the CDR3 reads TGTGCCAGCAGTGAATGGGTTGTCGGGGGGGAGACTGAAGCTTTCTTT.

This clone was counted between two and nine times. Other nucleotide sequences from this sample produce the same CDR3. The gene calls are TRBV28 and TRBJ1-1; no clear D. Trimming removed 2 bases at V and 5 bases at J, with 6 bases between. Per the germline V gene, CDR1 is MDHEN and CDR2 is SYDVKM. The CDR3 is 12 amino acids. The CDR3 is CASSLRGTEAFF. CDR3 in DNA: TGTGCCAGCAGTTTACGGGGAACTGAAGCTTTCTTT.

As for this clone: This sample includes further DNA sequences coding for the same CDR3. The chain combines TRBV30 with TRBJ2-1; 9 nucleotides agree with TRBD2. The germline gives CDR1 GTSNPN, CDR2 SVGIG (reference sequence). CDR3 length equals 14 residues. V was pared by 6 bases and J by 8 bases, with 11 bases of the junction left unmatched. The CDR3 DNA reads TGTGCCTGTTCCTTAGCGGGAGCCCTTGATGAGCAGTTCTTC. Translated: CACSLAGALDEQFF. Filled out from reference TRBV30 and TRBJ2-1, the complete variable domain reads SQTIHQWPATLVQPVGSPLSLECTVEGTSNPNLYWYRQAAGRGLQLLFYSVGIGQISSEVPQNLSASRPQDRQFILSSKKLLLSDSGFYLCACSLAGALDEQFFGPGTRLTVL.

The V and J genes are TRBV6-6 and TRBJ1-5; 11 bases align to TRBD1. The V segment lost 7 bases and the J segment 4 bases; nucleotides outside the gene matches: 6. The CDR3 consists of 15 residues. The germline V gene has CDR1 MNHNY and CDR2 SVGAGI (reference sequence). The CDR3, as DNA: TGTGCCAGCACCCGGACAGGGGGCCTAAATCAGCCCCAGCATTTT. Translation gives CASTRTGGLNQPQHF.

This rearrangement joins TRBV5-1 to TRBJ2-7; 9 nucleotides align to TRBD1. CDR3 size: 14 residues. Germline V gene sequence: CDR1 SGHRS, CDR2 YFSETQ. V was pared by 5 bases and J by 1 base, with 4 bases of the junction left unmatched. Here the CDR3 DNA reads TGCGCCAGCAGTCGGACAGGGGCGTCCTACGAGCAGTACTTC. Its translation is CASSRTGASYEQYF.

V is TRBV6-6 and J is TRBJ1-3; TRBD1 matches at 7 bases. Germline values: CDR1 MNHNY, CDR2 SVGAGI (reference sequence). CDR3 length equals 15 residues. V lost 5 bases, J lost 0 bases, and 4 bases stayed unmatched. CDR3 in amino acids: CASSGDRVSGNTIYF. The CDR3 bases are TGTGCCAGCAGTGGCGACAGGGTCTCTGGAAACACCATATATTTT.

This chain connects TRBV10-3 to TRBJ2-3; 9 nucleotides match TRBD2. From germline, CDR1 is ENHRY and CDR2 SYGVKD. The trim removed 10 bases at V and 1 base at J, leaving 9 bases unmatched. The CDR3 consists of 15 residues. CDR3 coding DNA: TGTGCCACCACGACTAGCGGAGGGGGCACAGATACGCAGTATTTT. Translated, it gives CATTTSGGGTDTQYF.

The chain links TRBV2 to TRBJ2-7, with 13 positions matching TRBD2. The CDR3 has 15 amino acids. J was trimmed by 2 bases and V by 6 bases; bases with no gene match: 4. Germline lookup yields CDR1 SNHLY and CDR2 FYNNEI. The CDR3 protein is CASRPGLAGTYEQYF. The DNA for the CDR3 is TGTGCCAGCAGGCCGGGACTAGCGGGAACCTACGAGCAGTACTTC.

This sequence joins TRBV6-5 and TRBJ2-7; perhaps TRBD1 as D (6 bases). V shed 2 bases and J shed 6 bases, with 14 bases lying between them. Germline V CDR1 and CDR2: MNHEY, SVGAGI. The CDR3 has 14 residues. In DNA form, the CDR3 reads TGTGCCAGCAGTTACCTCCCCCTGGGGGCCGAGCAGTACTTC. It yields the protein CASSYLPLGAEQYF.

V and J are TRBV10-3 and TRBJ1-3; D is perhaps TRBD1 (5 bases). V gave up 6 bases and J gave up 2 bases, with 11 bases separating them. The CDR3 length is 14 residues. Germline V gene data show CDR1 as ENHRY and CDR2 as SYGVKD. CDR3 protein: CAIRMTDTGNTIYF. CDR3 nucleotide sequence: TGTGCCATCAGGATGACAGATACTGGAAACACCATATATTTT.

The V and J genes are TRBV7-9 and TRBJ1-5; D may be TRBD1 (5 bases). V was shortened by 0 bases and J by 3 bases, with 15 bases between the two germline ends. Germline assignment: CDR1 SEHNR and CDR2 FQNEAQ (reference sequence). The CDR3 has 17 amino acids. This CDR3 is CASSLALGGLNNQPQHF. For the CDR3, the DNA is TGTGCCAGCAGCTTAGCGTTGGGGGGGTTAAACAATCAGCCCCAGCATTTT. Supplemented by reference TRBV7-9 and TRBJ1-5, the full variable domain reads DTGVSQNPRHKITKRGQNVTFRCDPISEHNRLYWYRQTLGQGPEFLTYFQNEAQLEKSRLLSDRFSAERPKGSFSTLEIQRTEQGDSAMYLCASSLALGGLNNQPQHFGDGTRLSIL.

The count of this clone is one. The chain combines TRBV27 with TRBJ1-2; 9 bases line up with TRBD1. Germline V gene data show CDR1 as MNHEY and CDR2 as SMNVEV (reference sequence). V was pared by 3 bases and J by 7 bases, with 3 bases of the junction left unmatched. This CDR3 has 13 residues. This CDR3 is CASSFTGGGGYTF. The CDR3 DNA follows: TGTGCCAGCAGTTTCACAGGGGGCGGTGGCTACACCTTC.

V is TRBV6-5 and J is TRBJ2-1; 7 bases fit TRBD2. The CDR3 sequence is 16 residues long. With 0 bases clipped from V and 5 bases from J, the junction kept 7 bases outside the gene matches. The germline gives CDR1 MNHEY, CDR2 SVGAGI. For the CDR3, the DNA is TGTGCCAGCAGTTACTCGTCCACGGGGGGAGACAATGAGCAGTTCTTC. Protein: CASSYSSTGGDNEQFF.

In nucleotides, the CDR3 is TGTGCCAGCAGTTTAGTGGGACAGTCCTACAATGAGCAGTTCTTC. Translating it yields CASSLVGQSYNEQFF. V and J are TRBV27 and TRBJ2-1; 7 bases are a match to TRBD1. Germline V CDR1 and CDR2: MNHEY, SMNVEV (reference sequence). The CDR3 extends over 15 amino acids. The V gene end was trimmed by 2 bases and the J gene end by 1 base; junction bases not matched to a gene: 2.

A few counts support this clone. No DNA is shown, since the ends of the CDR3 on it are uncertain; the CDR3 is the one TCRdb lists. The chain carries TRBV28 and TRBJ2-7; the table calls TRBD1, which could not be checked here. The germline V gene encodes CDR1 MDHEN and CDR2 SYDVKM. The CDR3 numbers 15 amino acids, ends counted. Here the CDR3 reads CASSSSGTDDYEQYF.

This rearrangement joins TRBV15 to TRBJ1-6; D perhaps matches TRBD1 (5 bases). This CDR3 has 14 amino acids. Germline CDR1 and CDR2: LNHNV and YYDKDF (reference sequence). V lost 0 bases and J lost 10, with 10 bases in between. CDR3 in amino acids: CATSRDYGGSPLHF. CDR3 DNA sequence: TGTGCCACCAGCAGAGATTACGGGGGATCACCCCTCCACTTT.

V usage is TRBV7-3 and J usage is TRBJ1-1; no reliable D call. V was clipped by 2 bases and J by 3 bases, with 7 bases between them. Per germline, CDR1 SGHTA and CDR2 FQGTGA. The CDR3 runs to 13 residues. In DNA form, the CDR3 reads TGTGCCAGCAGCTTAGGACTTGACACTGAAGCTTTCTTT. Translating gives CASSLGLDTEAFF.

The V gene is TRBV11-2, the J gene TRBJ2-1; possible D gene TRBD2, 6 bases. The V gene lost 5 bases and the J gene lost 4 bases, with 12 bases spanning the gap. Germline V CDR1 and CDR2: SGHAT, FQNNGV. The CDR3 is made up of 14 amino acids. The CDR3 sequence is CASSLSGGYNEQFF. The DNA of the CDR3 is TGTGCCAGCAGCCTTAGCGGTGGGTACAATGAGCAGTTCTTC. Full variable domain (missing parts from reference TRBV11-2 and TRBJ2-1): EAGVAQSPRYKIIEKRQSVAFWCNPISGHATLYWYQQILGQGPKLLIQFQNNGVVDDSQLPKDRFSAERLKGVDSTLKIQPAKLEDSAVYLCASSLSGGYNEQFFGPGTRLTVL.

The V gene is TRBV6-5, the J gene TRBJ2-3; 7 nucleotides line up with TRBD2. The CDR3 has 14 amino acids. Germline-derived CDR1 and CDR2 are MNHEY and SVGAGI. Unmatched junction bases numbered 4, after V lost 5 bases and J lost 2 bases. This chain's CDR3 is CASSTSDDTDTQYF. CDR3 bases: TGTGCCAGCAGTACTAGCGACGACACAGATACGCAGTATTTT.

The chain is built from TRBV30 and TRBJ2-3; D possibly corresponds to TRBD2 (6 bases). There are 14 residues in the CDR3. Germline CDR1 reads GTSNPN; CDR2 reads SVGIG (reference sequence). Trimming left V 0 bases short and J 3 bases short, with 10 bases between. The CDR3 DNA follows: TGTGCCTGGAGTGTTGTTAGCGGTACAGATACGCAGTATTTT. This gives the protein CAWSVVSGTDTQYF.

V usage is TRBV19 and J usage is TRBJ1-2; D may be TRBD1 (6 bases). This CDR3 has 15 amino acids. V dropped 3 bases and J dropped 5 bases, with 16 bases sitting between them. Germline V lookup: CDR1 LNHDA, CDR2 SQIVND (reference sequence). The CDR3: CASSMVAGQPYGYTF. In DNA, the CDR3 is TGTGCCAGTAGTATGGTTGCCGGACAGCCGTATGGCTACACCTTC.